Here is one T cell receptor (beta chain) with its context. No antigen is known for it. The data belong to a study of T cell clonotyping in hematopoietic cell transplantation. General study results and limits: Few recipient clonotypes overlapped donors; over 95% were de novo at given depth.

Only in-frame clones appear in the TCRdb table, and some are missing; sequencing was by immunoSEQ multiplex PCR. The data show tens of thousands of clones, around 94% seen once. The source material was peripheral blood mononuclear cells. This receptor was obtained from a woman aged 50 to 60 in good health. Some clones in this sample may be carry-over from other donors' samples.

The CDR3 is CSSGKGGPQHF. The CDR3 DNA reads TGCAGTTCCGGGAAGGGTGGGCCCCAGCATTTT. This chain connects TRBV20-1 to TRBJ1-5; D call uncertain. V dropped 8 bases and J dropped 9 bases, with 14 bases sitting between them. This CDR3 has 11 residues. Germline V gene sequence: CDR1 DFQATT, CDR2 SNEGSKA (reference sequence).